This TCR beta chain was identified in a study of shared T cell receptors in the human thymus. Clones were read by immunoSEQ multiplex PCR, and TCRdb kept only the in-frame ones, dropping some. The table has 720,000 or so clones, around 85% seen once. V was clipped by 3 bases and J by 6 bases; unmatched bases: 10. This CDR3 has 14 residues. The V gene's germline CDR1 is GTSNPN and CDR2 SVGIG (reference sequence). These data also featured in a second study, about human thymus T cells. This second report adds: The thymus tissue came from resections taken during corrective heart surgery. Overlap was high between thymic repertoires from unrelated individuals, as reported in related research.

This receptor was identified in a girl in the first two years of life with a congenital heart defect. V is TRBV30 and J is TRBJ1-2, with TRBD1 matching 7 bases. The material sequenced was thymocytes. The CDR3 reads CAWSVRDSSDGYTF. In nucleotides, the CDR3 is TGTGCCTGGAGCGTCCGGGACAGCTCAGATGGCTACACCTTC.